This T cell receptor beta chain was sequenced during a study of shared clonotypes between healthy human individuals. Study-level points and caveats: Generation probabilities of non-shared clonotypes were lower (relative to those shared by all four donors).

This clone was observed many times. Its specificity is not known. Assay used: immunoSEQ multiplex PCR; TCRdb lists only in-frame clones, some missing. The data contain about 1.1 million clones, 75% to 80% of them seen just once; the ten biggest clones take up around 0.6%. The sequenced sample consisted of memory CD4+ T cells from PBMCs. Subset here: CD45RA-negative fraction. This receptor was taken from a man aged 18-30 years in good health. Some clones in this sample may be carry-over from other donors' samples.

CDR3 residues: CASSLSRGPTDTQYF. The CDR3 bases are TGTGCCAGCAGCTTAAGCAGGGGCCCGACAGATACGCAGTATTTT. The chain carries TRBV7-3 and TRBJ2-3; perhaps TRBD1 as D (6 bases). The germline V gene has CDR1 SGHTA and CDR2 FQGTGA. V was trimmed by 1 base and J by 3 bases, leaving 11 bases between them. CDR3 length: 15 amino acids.